Given below is one T cell receptor beta chain in context. As handled by the study authors: Researchers report that nucleated cell counts were estimated from reference gene primer amplification. Profiling relied on immunoSEQ multiplex PCR, and the TCRdb table lists in-frame clones only, not all of them. That table is the source of V, J and clone size, and D and trimming were worked out from the DNA. The sample includes about 210,000 clones, roughly 82% of them seen just once. Trimming took off 1 base at V and 1 base at J, with 14 bases between the two ends. This CDR3 is built from 17 residues. Germline loops: CDR1 KGHDR, CDR2 SFDVKD. This sample is drawn from a study of blood T cell repertoires in COVID-19. Study as a whole: Sources were T cells, B-cell-depleted T cells, or PBMCs; the material itself was cDNA or gDNA.

Material for sequencing was peripheral blood. V and J are TRBV24-1 and TRBJ2-3, with TRBD1 as a possible D gene (6 bases). This sequence was found in a woman aged 40 to 49 with acute or convalescent COVID-19. In DNA, the CDR3 is TGTGCCACCAGTGATTTTCGGCAGGGGAGAGGCACAGATACGCAGTATTTT. Translated: CATSDFRQGRGTDTQYF.